The clone carrying this TCR beta chain showed up many times. This sample is part of a study of T cells in Graves' hyperthyroidism and ophthalmopathy. Hyperthyroidism of Graves' type that showed no ophthalmopathy progression within 18 months was stable. Newly diagnosed hyperthyroidism patients aged 18 to 65 years had disease lasting under 2 months. Germline V gives CDR1 MDHEN, CDR2 SYDVKM. There are 17 residues in the CDR3. The J segment lost 0 bases and the V segment lost 5 bases, leaving 6 bases of the junction unmatched. There were TCR beta CDR3 regions amplified from RNA transcripts. The HTBI primer set served for first-round RT-PCR of the TCR CDR3. TCRdb used MiXCR to reprocess the multiplex PCR reads, holding one entry per CDR3 protein. Among 470,000 or so distinct CDR3 sequences listed, less than 25% were seen once.

Sample: blood. This TCR was sampled from a man younger than 35 with Graves' hyperthyroidism. The V call is TRBV28, the J call TRBJ2-2, with 10 positions matching TRBD1. CDR3 bases: TGTGCCAGCAGTCCCCGGACAGGGGGAACGAACACCGGGGAGCTGTTTTTT. Its translation is CASSPRTGGTNTGELFF.